These T cell receptor beta chains were read from a single sample in a study of blood T cells in healthy people across ages. TCRdb redid the calling of the 5' RACE reads with MiXCR, one entry per CDR3 protein. The sample has more than 1 million distinct CDR3 sequences; more than 40% are singletons. Sequenced material: blood. The receptors originated from a woman aged 55-69 years in good health. The CDR3 runs from the conserved cysteine through the conserved F or W. The D gene is left open where the match is weak. Size is omitted from some rows. Given values are once, few, many or a class for expanded clones.

v_gene,d_gene,abundance,j_gene,CDR3aa,CDR3nt
TRBV11-3,TRBD2,few,TRBJ2-1,CASSFTGTSGRNEQFF,TGTGCCAGCAGCTTCACCGGGACTAGCGGGCGCAATGAGCAGTTCTTC
TRBV28,-,-,TRBJ2-7,CASSDLDSSYEQYF,TGTGCCAGCAGCGACCTGGACAGTAGCTACGAGCAGTACTTC
TRBV2,-,many,TRBJ2-7,CASAEWVLGSGTTAYEQYF,TGTGCCAGCGCCGAGTGGGTGCTGGGTAGCGGTACCACCGCCTACGAGCAGTACTTC
TRBV9,TRBD2,-,TRBJ2-5,CASSVSSGETQYF,TGTGCCAGCAGCGTATCTAGCGGGGAGACCCAGTACTTC
TRBV2,TRBD2,few,TRBJ2-3,CASKRLAGPDTQYF,TGTGCCAGCAAGCGACTAGCGGGCCCAGATACGCAGTATTTT
TRBV3-1,-,-,TRBJ2-1,CASSQDFPHAYNEQFF,TGTGCCAGCAGCCAAGATTTCCCCCACGCTTACAATGAGCAGTTCTTC
TRBV7-9,-,few,TRBJ1-2,CASSLGGVYGYTF,TGTGCCAGCAGCTTAGGAGGGGTCTATGGCTACACCTTC
TRBV30,-,-,TRBJ2-3,CAQGGGGGTQYF,TGTGCCCAGGGGGGCGGAGGGGGTACGCAGTATTTT
TRBV10-3,TRBD2,-,TRBJ2-7,CAISDSGRSSYEQYF,TGTGCCATCAGTGACAGCGGGAGGAGCTCCTACGAGCAGTACTTC
TRBV20-1,TRBD2,-,TRBJ2-5,CSARVASGRNFETQYF,TGCAGTGCTAGAGTGGCTAGCGGGAGAAATTTTGAGACCCAGTACTTC
TRBV27,-,-,TRBJ2-5,CASATGSREQYF,TGTGCCAGCGCAACAGGCTCAAGGGAGCAGTACTTC
TRBV5-4,TRBD2,-,TRBJ2-5,CASSPASGLAGGPWDEQYF,TGTGCCAGCAGCCCCGCCTCGGGACTAGCGGGAGGGCCGTGGGATGAGCAGTACTTC
TRBV10-3,TRBD2,-,TRBJ2-1,CAIWGGGEQFF,TGTGCCATCTGGGGGGGGGGTGAGCAGTTCTTC
TRBV6-8,-,-,TRBJ2-3,CTSINGSPGDTQYF,TGTACCAGCATCAACGGGAGTCCAGGGGATACGCAGTATTTT
TRBV20-1,TRBD2,-,TRBJ2-3,CSAEGRAGTDTQYF,TGCAGTGCTGAAGGGAGGGCCGGGACAGATACGCAGTATTTT
TRBV5-5,-,few,TRBJ2-5,CASRRDRPQETQYF,TGTGCCAGCAGGAGGGACCGACCGCAAGAGACCCAGTACTTC
TRBV10-3,TRBD2,-,TRBJ2-7,CAISDPGLAAVPYEQYF,TGTGCCATCAGTGATCCCGGACTAGCGGCCGTACCCTACGAGCAGTACTTC
TRBV5-1,-,few,TRBJ1-2,CASSLAGSGVYGYTF,TGCGCCAGCAGCTTGGCCGGCTCAGGCGTTTATGGCTACACCTTC
TRBV6-6,-,-,TRBJ2-3,CASSQQHTDTQYF,TGTGCCAGCAGTCAGCAACATACAGATACGCAGTATTTT
TRBV7-8,-,few,TRBJ2-3,CASSSKRRPSTDTQYF,TGTGCCAGCAGCTCAAAGCGGAGGCCTAGCACAGATACGCAGTATTTT
TRBV6-5,-,many,TRBJ2-5,CASSHDQETQYF,TGTGCCAGCAGTCATGACCAAGAGACCCAGTACTTC
TRBV5-1,TRBD1,-,TRBJ2-7,CASSMGTTGEGYEQYF,TGCGCCAGCAGCATGGGAACCACAGGGGAAGGCTACGAGCAGTACTTC
TRBV20-1,-,few,TRBJ2-7,CSATSSEALNVEQYF,TGCAGTGCTACCTCGAGCGAGGCCTTAAATGTTGAGCAGTACTTC
TRBV6-5,-,-,TRBJ2-5,CASSYFDSYEQYF,TGTGCCAGCAGTTACTTCGACTCCTATGAGCAGTACTTC
TRBV28,-,-,TRBJ2-2,CASSSDGELFF,TGTGCCAGCAGTTCTGACGGGGAGCTGTTTTTT
TRBV7-9,TRBD1,-,TRBJ2-7,CASGYPGQGLTYEQYF,TGTGCCAGCGGCTATCCGGGACAGGGCCTAACCTACGAGCAGTACTTC
TRBV25-1,TRBD1,-,TRBJ2-7,CASSGAGTGGEQYF,TGTGCCAGCAGTGGAGCCGGGACAGGGGGCGAGCAGTACTTC
TRBV5-5,TRBD1,few,TRBJ2-7,CASSATGGRYEQYF,TGTGCCAGCAGCGCTACAGGGGGACGATACGAGCAGTACTTC
TRBV6-5,TRBD1,-,TRBJ2-5,CASRQTGGVQEKTQYF,TGTGCCAGCAGACAGACAGGGGGAGTCCAAGAGAAGACCCAGTACTTC
TRBV6-1,-,many,TRBJ2-7,CASSEGPSYEQYF,TGCGCCAGCAGCGAGGGACCGTCCTACGAGCAGTACTTC
TRBV6-6,-,-,TRBJ1-5,CASSLGLLDSNQPQHF,TGTGCCAGCAGTTTAGGACTGCTAGATAGCAATCAGCCCCAGCATTTT
TRBV20-1,-,few,TRBJ2-5,CSAAPGPQETQYF,TGCAGTGCTGCCCCGGGTCCTCAAGAGACCCAGTACTTC
TRBV20-1,-,few,TRBJ1-5,CSAIAGVYSNQPQHF,TGCAGTGCTATTGCAGGGGTCTATAGTAATCAGCCCCAGCATTTT
TRBV4-1,-,few,TRBJ2-7,CASSHAGTPYEQYF,TGCGCCAGCAGCCATGCCGGGACCCCATACGAGCAGTACTTC
TRBV6-2/TRBV6-3,-,-,TRBJ1-1,CASSYGNGNTEAFF,TGTGCCAGCAGTTACGGTAACGGGAACACTGAAGCTTTCTTT
TRBV3-1,-,few,TRBJ1-2,CASSQDAGGSSGYTF,TGTGCCAGCAGCCAAGATGCGGGGGGGAGTAGCGGCTACACCTTC
TRBV20-1,TRBD2,few,TRBJ2-3,CSARRPGTSGRKAQYF,TGCAGTGCTAGGCGACCCGGGACTAGCGGGAGAAAAGCGCAGTATTTT
TRBV7-2,TRBD2,once,TRBJ2-5,CASSGISGTQETQYF,TGTGCCAGCAGCGGTATTAGCGGGACACAAGAGACCCAGTACTTC
TRBV29-1,-,-,TRBJ2-2,CGVVDSNTGELFF,TGCGGCGTTGTGGACAGCAACACCGGGGAGCTGTTTTTT
TRBV12-3/TRBV12-4,TRBD2,-,TRBJ2-7,CASSLGLAGVSYEQYF,TGTGCCAGCAGTTTAGGCCTCGCGGGAGTATCCTACGAGCAGTACTTC
TRBV3-1,-,-,TRBJ2-2,CASSLGLPPQLFF,TGTGCCAGCAGCCTAGGACTACCTCCCCAGCTGTTTTTT
TRBV14,-,-,TRBJ2-5,CASSSPRTGRGETQYF,TGTGCCAGCAGCTCGCCTAGGACAGGGAGGGGAGAGACCCAGTACTTC
TRBV3-1,-,few,TRBJ2-5,CASSQAAGGKTQYF,TGTGCCAGCAGCCAAGCGGCTGGAGGGAAGACCCAGTACTTC
TRBV5-1,-,many,TRBJ2-1,CASSLAADSYNEQFF,TGCGCCAGCAGCTTGGCAGCGGACTCCTACAATGAGCAGTTCTTC
TRBV7-2,-,few,TRBJ2-1,CASSFRDDEQFF,TGTGCCAGCAGCTTCCGCGATGATGAGCAGTTCTTC
TRBV15,-,few,TRBJ1-1,CATSTTGSTEAFF,TGTGCCACCAGCACTACAGGCTCCACTGAAGCTTTCTTT
TRBV3-1,-,few,TRBJ2-3,CASSPDPDRFTDTQYF,TGTGCCAGCAGCCCCGACCCGGACAGATTCACAGATACGCAGTATTTT
TRBV7-2,-,few,TRBJ2-5,CASSLAPRGETQYF,TGTGCCAGCAGTTTAGCCCCCAGGGGCGAGACCCAGTACTTC
TRBV7-2,-,-,TRBJ2-7,CASSLVGHGYEQYF,TGTGCCAGCAGCTTAGTGGGTCACGGCTACGAGCAGTACTTC
TRBV6-6,TRBD1,few,TRBJ2-3,CASSYSGTADTQYF,TGTGCCAGCAGTTACTCGGGGACAGCAGATACGCAGTATTTT
TRBV20-1,TRBD2,-,TRBJ2-7,CGASWAGVEKGEQYF,TGCGGTGCTAGTTGGGCGGGAGTGGAAAAAGGCGAGCAGTACTTC
TRBV4-2,TRBD2,-,TRBJ2-1,CASSQDGLAVTYNEQFF,TGTGCCAGCAGCCAAGATGGGCTAGCGGTAACCTACAATGAGCAGTTCTTC
TRBV2,TRBD2,-,TRBJ2-1,CASSELPSGSDEQFF,TGTGCCAGCAGTGAATTGCCTAGCGGGAGCGATGAGCAGTTCTTC
TRBV20-1,-,-,TRBJ2-3,CSASLGDSWADTQYF,TGCAGTGCTAGCCTCGGGGACTCTTGGGCAGATACGCAGTATTTT